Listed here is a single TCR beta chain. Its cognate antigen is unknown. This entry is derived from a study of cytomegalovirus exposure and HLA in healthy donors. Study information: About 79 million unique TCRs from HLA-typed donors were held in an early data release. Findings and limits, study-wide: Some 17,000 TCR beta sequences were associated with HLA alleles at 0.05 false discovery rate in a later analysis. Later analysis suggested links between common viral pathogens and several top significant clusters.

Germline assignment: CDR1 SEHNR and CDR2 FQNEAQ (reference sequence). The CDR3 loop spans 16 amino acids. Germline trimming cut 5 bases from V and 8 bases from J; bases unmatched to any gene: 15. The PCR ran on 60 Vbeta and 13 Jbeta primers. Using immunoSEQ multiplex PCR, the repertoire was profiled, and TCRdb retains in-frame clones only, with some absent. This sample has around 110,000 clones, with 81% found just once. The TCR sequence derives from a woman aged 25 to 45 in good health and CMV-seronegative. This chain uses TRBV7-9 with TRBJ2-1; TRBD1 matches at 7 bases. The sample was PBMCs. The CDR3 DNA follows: TGTGCCAGCAGCCCAGGGGGAACGGGAAATACCTATGAGCAGTTCTTC. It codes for CASSPGGTGNTYEQFF.